The clone carrying this T cell receptor (beta chain) appeared a few times. The data were obtained in a study of T-cell memory formation after mild COVID-19. A single record per CDR3 protein comes from TCRdb applying MiXCR to the 5' RACE reads. The table shows roughly 280,000 distinct CDR3 sequences, with 8% to 9% occurring only once. The CDR3 runs 16 residues. J was trimmed by 8 bases and V by 8 bases; bases with no gene match: 11. The sequenced sample consisted of PBMCs or a T cell subset sorted from them (not recorded which). The TCR sequence derives from a young man who had mild COVID-19 (a few samples of this study predate the infection). Cell type and time point are not known. This sequence joins TRBV12-3 or TRBV12-4 and TRBJ2-1, with 14 bases matching TRBD2. CDR3 in DNA: TGTGCCAGCGGTAGAGGACTAGCGGGGGGAGGTGATGAGCAGTTCTTC. Translating it yields CASGRGLAGGGDEQFF.